This T cell receptor beta chain was documented in a study of shared clonotypes between healthy human individuals. There are a few counts of this clone. Its antigen remains unknown. Broader study findings: The expectation was that sequencing depth would affect clonotype sharing among donors.

Unsorted PBMC replicate PCRs drew on 250 to 300 ng DNA, representing around 30,000 T cell genomes. The repertoire was sequenced with immunoSEQ multiplex PCR; TCRdb's copy has only in-frame clones and lacks some. Here the sample spans about 500,000 clones, roughly three quarters being singletons. Sequencing input: PBMCs. This sequence was found in a woman aged 40 to 55 in good health. Some clones in this sample may be carry-over from other donors' samples.

Here the CDR3 reads CASSLSLDPYNQPQHF. The CDR3 coding sequence is TGTGCCAGCAGCTTATCATTAGACCCTTATAATCAGCCCCAGCATTTT. J is TRBJ1-5 and V is TRBV7-8; D unclear. Germline V gene sequence: CDR1 SGHVS, CDR2 FQNEAQ. The CDR3 runs to 16 residues. V was shortened by 2 bases and J by 4 bases, with 15 bases between the two germline ends.